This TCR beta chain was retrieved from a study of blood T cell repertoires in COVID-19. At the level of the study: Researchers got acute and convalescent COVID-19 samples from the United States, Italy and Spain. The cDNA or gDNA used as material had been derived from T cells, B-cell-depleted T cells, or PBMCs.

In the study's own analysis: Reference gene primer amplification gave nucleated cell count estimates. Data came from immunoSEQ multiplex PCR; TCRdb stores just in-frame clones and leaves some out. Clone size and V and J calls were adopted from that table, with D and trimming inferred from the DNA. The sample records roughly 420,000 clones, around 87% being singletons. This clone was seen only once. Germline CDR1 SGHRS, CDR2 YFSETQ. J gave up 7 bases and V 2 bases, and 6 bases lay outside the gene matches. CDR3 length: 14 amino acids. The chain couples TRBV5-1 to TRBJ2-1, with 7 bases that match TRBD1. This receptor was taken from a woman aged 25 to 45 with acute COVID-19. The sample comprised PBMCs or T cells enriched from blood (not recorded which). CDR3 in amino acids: CASSFRDSDNEQFF. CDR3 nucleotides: TGCGCCAGCAGCTTCCGGGACAGCGATAATGAGCAGTTCTTC.